Sequencing of this T cell receptor (beta chain) was carried out in a study of blood T cell repertoires in COVID-19. The assay was immunoSEQ multiplex PCR, and TCRdb's table has in-frame clones only and misses some. The data show more than 250,000 clones, roughly 86% seen once. Per the germline V gene, CDR1 is SEHNR and CDR2 is FQNEAQ (reference sequence). This CDR3 spans 13 amino acids. V lost 6 bases, J lost 2 bases, and 10 bases lay in between. The rearrangement uses TRBV7-9 and TRBJ1-1; D gene ambiguous. This sequence originates from a human donor in a cohort sampled during active COVID-19. The material sequenced was peripheral blood. The CDR3 region is CASSSTVNTEAFF. In DNA, the CDR3 is TGTGCCAGCAGTTCCACGGTAAACACTGAAGCTTTCTTT.